These 26 T cell receptor beta chains originate from one sample sequenced in a study of cytomegalovirus exposure and HLA in healthy donors. PCR employed 60 Vbeta and 13 Jbeta primers. Assay used: immunoSEQ multiplex PCR; TCRdb lists only in-frame clones, some missing. The top ten hold 5.5% to 6% of the sample, which has roughly 140,000 clones, roughly 82% seen once. Sequenced material: PBMCs. The receptors derive from a man aged 30 to 39 in good health and CMV-seropositive.

CDR3 DNA sequence: TGTGCCAGCAGTAGGACAGACAATCAGCCCCAGCATTTT. As protein: CASSRTDNQPQHF. The chain has TRBV2 and TRBJ1-5, with D possibly TRBD1 on 6 matching bases. CDR3 length equals 13 residues. Between the trimmed V and J ends, which lost 5 bases and 3 bases, there was a span of 8 bases. Per the germline V gene, CDR1 is SNHLY and CDR2 is FYNNEI.

The genes are TRBV7-9 and TRBJ2-4, with D possibly matching TRBD2 (5 bases). Germline V gene sequence: CDR1 SEHNR, CDR2 FQNEAQ (reference sequence). Trimming cost V 4 bases and J 5 bases, with 27 bases left between them. This CDR3 region has 19 residues. CDR3 sequence: CASSSQYSALKSRENIQYF. The DNA of the CDR3 is TGTGCCAGCAGCTCCCAATACTCGGCGCTAAAGTCGAGGGAAAACATTCAGTACTTC.

The chain carries TRBV19 and TRBJ2-7, with 7 bases identical to TRBD1. There are 14 residues in the CDR3. Per germline, CDR1 LNHDA and CDR2 SQIVND (reference sequence). V was pared by 7 bases and J by 9 bases, with 15 bases of the junction left unmatched. CDR3 DNA sequence: TGTGCCAGTAATCCGGGACAGCCTACCGCCGGGCAGTACTTC. This encodes CASNPGQPTAGQYF.

The chain has TRBV4-3 and TRBJ1-5, with a possible D match to TRBD1 (6 bases). The CDR3 sequence is 15 residues long. The V end lost 0 bases, the J end lost 6 bases, and 12 bases lay between the germline ends. Germline CDR1 LGHNA, CDR2 YSLEER. The chain's CDR3 is CASSQDSSGVQPQHF. The CDR3 coding sequence is TGCGCCAGCAGCCAAGATTCGTCAGGGGTTCAGCCCCAGCATTTT.

This chain joins TRBV7-2 and TRBJ2-1; TRBD1 agrees at 10 bases. V was clipped by 5 bases and J by 7 bases; unmatched bases: 5. The length of the CDR3 is 14 residues. Germline V CDR1 and CDR2: SGHTA, FQGNSA. The CDR3 DNA follows: TGTGCCAGCAGCCGGGGACAGGGGTATAATGAGCAGTTCTTC. This encodes CASSRGQGYNEQFF.

This clone was seen more than once but under ten times. The CDR3 sequence is CASSFGNNEQFF. The CDR3 coding sequence is TGTGCCAGCAGTTTCGGGAACAATGAGCAGTTCTTC. The rearrangement joins TRBV7-6 to TRBJ2-1, with D maybe TRBD2 (5 bases). The germline CDR1 and CDR2 sequences are SGHVS and FNYEAQ. Trimming removed 6 bases from V and 5 bases from J, with 8 bases in between. This CDR3 has 12 residues.

For this clone: The identical CDR3 is also encoded by other nucleotide sequences in the sample. V gene TRBV30 combines with J gene TRBJ1-1; D is uncertain. The V end lost 2 bases, the J end lost 3 bases, and 7 bases lay between the germline ends. Germline values: CDR1 GTSNPN, CDR2 SVGIG (reference sequence). The CDR3 length is 12 residues. The CDR3 region is CAWSRGDTEAFF. Written as DNA, the CDR3 is TGTGCCTGGAGTAGAGGAGACACTGAAGCTTTCTTT. The complete variable domain, with remaining parts taken from reference TRBV30 and TRBJ1-1, reads SQTIHQWPATLVQPVGSPLSLECTVEGTSNPNLYWYRQAAGRGLQLLFYSVGIGQISSEVPQNLSASRPQDRQFILSSKKLLLSDSGFYLCAWSRGDTEAFFGQGTRLTVV.

The chain employs TRBV13 and TRBJ2-2; TRBD2 aligns across 8 bases. This CDR3 comprises 16 residues. CDR1 and CDR2 (germline): PRHDT, FYEKMQ (reference sequence). The J segment lost 6 bases and the V segment lost 5 bases, leaving 11 bases of the junction unmatched. CDR3 nucleotide sequence: TGTGCCAGCAGCCGCATGACGGCGGGGGGAGCCGGGGAGCTGTTTTTT. Protein product: CASSRMTAGGAGELFF.

This chain uses TRBV6-4 with TRBJ2-7; 7 bases agree with TRBD2. This CDR3 region has 15 residues. CDR1 is MRHNA, CDR2 SNTAGT, per germline. V dropped 7 bases and J dropped 2; count of bases not matched to a gene: 11. In nucleotides, the CDR3 is TGTGCCAGCATCCCTCTAGCGGAACTCGCCTACGAGCAGTACTTC. Protein: CASIPLAELAYEQYF.

This chain uses TRBV12-5 with TRBJ2-7, with D perhaps TRBD1 (6 bases). Germline CDR1 LGHNT, CDR2 FRNRAP. This CDR3 has 13 amino acids. V gave up 1 base and J gave up 4 bases, with 8 bases separating them. The CDR3 bases are TGTGCTAGTGGTTTGGGGACAGTGTACGAGCAGTACTTC. Translated: CASGLGTVYEQYF.

In this sample, this clone turned up a few times. V gene TRBV5-1 combines with J gene TRBJ1-4; D possibly corresponds to TRBD1 (5 bases). The CDR3 is 16 residues long. Trimming removed 0 bases from V and 4 bases from J, with 13 bases in between. The germline V gene has CDR1 SGHRS and CDR2 YFSETQ. The CDR3 sequence is CASSLGGGAGNEKLFF. CDR3 DNA sequence: TGCGCCAGCAGCTTGGGTGGAGGGGCCGGTAATGAAAAACTGTTTTTT. Full variable domain (outside the CDR3, taken from reference TRBV5-1 and TRBJ1-4): KAGVTQTPRYLIKTRGQQVTLSCSPISGHRSVSWYQQTPGQGLQFLFEYFSETQRNKGNFPGRFSGRQFSNSRSEMNVSTLELGDSALYLCASSLGGGAGNEKLFFGSGTQLSVL.

The chain couples TRBV5-1 to TRBJ2-7; possible D gene TRBD2, 6 bases. The CDR3 covers 14 residues. V was pared by 1 base and J by 0 bases, with 8 bases between. The germline gives CDR1 SGHRS, CDR2 YFSETQ. The CDR3 sequence: CASSLTGDSYEQYF. Here the CDR3 DNA reads TGCGCCAGCAGCTTGACGGGGGACTCCTACGAGCAGTACTTC.

The V call is TRBV28, the J call TRBJ1-1; 12 bases match TRBD1. CDR3 length equals 15 residues. Germline CDR1 is MDHEN and CDR2 is SYDVKM. J gave up 11 bases and V 0 bases, and 7 bases lay outside the gene matches. CDR3 in DNA: TGTGCCAGCAGTTTATGGTTCGGGACAGGGGGCTTGGCTTTCTTT. Translating it yields CASSLWFGTGGLAFF.

The rearrangement uses TRBV9 and TRBJ2-2; D remains ambiguous. Trimming cost V 0 bases and J 1 base, with 25 bases left between them. Germline-derived CDR1 and CDR2 are SGDLS and YYNGEE. CDR3 length: 21 amino acids. CDR3 DNA sequence: TGTGCCAGCAGCGTAGGGCAGGCACCGTACTCGACCTATCAGAACACCGGGGAGCTGTTTTTT. It is translated as CASSVGQAPYSTYQNTGELFF.

The V gene is TRBV11-3, the J gene TRBJ2-1, with D perhaps TRBD2 (6 bases). V was cut by 0 bases and J by 4 bases, with 10 bases left in between. Germline CDR1 SGHNT, CDR2 YENEEA. The CDR3 totals 15 residues. This chain's CDR3 is CASSLDGGEYNEQFF. DNA for the CDR3: TGTGCCAGCAGCTTAGATGGCGGGGAATACAATGAGCAGTTCTTC.

This chain's CDR3 is CASKGQGAFYGYTF. The CDR3 region has the DNA TGTGCCAGCAAGGGACAGGGGGCTTTCTATGGCTACACCTTC. The V gene is TRBV28, the J gene TRBJ1-2; 12 bases line up with TRBD1. The CDR3 is made up of 14 amino acids. Germline trimming cut 7 bases from V and 4 bases from J; bases unmatched to any gene: 4. Germline CDR1 and CDR2: MDHEN and SYDVKM.

The chain couples TRBV13 to TRBJ2-3; 10 nucleotides match TRBD2. J gave up 6 bases and V 5 bases, and 8 bases lay outside the gene matches. This CDR3 spans 15 amino acids. Germline CDR1 reads PRHDT; CDR2 reads FYEKMQ (reference sequence). Here the CDR3 reads CASSAAGGPGDTQYF. CDR3 DNA: TGTGCCAGCAGCGCAGCGGGAGGGCCGGGGGATACGCAGTATTTT.

The V gene is TRBV5-8, the J gene TRBJ1-6, with a tentative D call TRBD1 (5 bases). V was shortened by 0 bases and J by 10 bases, with 11 bases between the two germline ends. The CDR3 length is 14 residues. CDR1 is SGHTS and CDR2 is YDEGEE in the germline V gene. The CDR3 loop is CASSLGSGPSPLHF. The CDR3 DNA reads TGTGCCAGCAGCTTGGGTTCAGGGCCCTCACCCCTCCACTTT.

J is TRBJ2-7 and V is TRBV18; 7 nucleotides align to TRBD1. Germline CDR1 and CDR2: KGHSH and LQKENI. J was trimmed by 2 bases and V by 2 bases; bases with no gene match: 6. The CDR3 has 15 amino acids. CDR3 DNA: TGTGCCAGCTCACCATGGGGGACAGCACCCTACGAGCAGTACTTC. Translated, it gives CASSPWGTAPYEQYF. The whole variable domain, remainder taken from reference TRBV18 and TRBJ2-7, is NAGVMQNPRHLVRRRGQEARLRCSPMKGHSHVYWYRQLPEEGLKFMVYLQKENIIDESGMPKERFSAEFPKEGPSILRIQQVVRGDSAAYFCASSPWGTAPYEQYFGPGTRLTVT.

This chain links TRBV7-9 with TRBJ1-4, with D tentatively TRBD1 (5 bases). The germline CDR1 and CDR2 sequences are SEHNR and FQNEAQ (reference sequence). This CDR3 is built from 15 residues. V was cut by 1 base and J by 8 bases, with 14 bases left in between. The DNA of the CDR3 is TGTGCCAGCAGCTTAGATTGGTCAGGGCAAGAAAAACTGTTTTTT. This encodes CASSLDWSGQEKLFF.

J is TRBJ2-7 and V is TRBV5-6, with TRBD2 as a possible D gene (6 bases). The CDR3 spans 15 residues. Trimming removed 3 bases from V and 3 bases from J, with 16 bases in between. Germline V gene lookup returns CDR1 SGHDT and CDR2 YYEEEE. The CDR3 here is CASSSEGTGHYEQYF. In DNA, the CDR3 is TGTGCCAGCAGCTCGGAGGGAACAGGCCACTACGAGCAGTACTTC.

This clone was observed a handful of times. Written as DNA, the CDR3 is TGTGCCAGCCTGCGGACTAGCGGGGACAGAGGTACGCAGTATTTT. This sequence encodes CASLRTSGDRGTQYF. This sequence joins TRBV27 and TRBJ2-3; 12 nucleotides align to TRBD2. Trimming cost V 8 bases and J 8 bases; bases outside gene matches: 11. Germline V gene data show CDR1 as MNHEY and CDR2 as SMNVEV (reference sequence). There are 15 residues in the CDR3.

The rearrangement links TRBV4-1 to TRBJ1-1; D is unresolved. The CDR3 length is 13 residues. V was pared by 1 base and J by 2 bases, with 5 bases between. The germline gives CDR1 MGHRA, CDR2 YSYEKL. CDR3 loop: CASSQVTNTEAFF. CDR3 DNA sequence: TGCGCCAGCAGCCAAGTCACTAACACTGAAGCTTTCTTT.

This chain links TRBV7-8 with TRBJ1-4, with D possibly TRBD1 on 6 matching bases. In germline, CDR1 is SGHVS, CDR2 FQNEAQ. CDR3 length equals 15 residues. V lost 5 bases to trimming and J lost 5 bases, with 15 bases between them. The CDR3, as DNA: TGTGCCAGCAGCCCCCAGGGGATTGTGAATGAAAAACTGTTTTTT. This sequence encodes CASSPQGIVNEKLFF.

This clone was observed once. V gene TRBV18 combines with J gene TRBJ1-1, with TRBD1 identical over 7 bases. After removal of 3 bases from V and 6 bases from J, the junction contained 7 bases not matched to a gene. This CDR3 is built from 14 residues. Germline CDR1 reads KGHSH; CDR2 reads LQKENI. The CDR3 DNA reads TGTGCCAGCTCACCCGACAGGGCGGGACCTGAAGCTTTCTTT. Translation gives CASSPDRAGPEAFF.

The rearrangement links TRBV28 to TRBJ1-3; 9 positions agree with TRBD1. Per germline, CDR1 MDHEN and CDR2 SYDVKM. The CDR3 length is 17 residues. Trimming removed 0 bases from V and 2 bases from J; junction bases left unmatched: 5. The CDR3, as DNA: TGTGCCAGCAGTTTATGGGGACAGGGTAAAACTGGAAACACCATATATTTT. This encodes CASSLWGQGKTGNTIYF.